This TCR beta chain came from a study of STAT3 mutations in large granular lymphocyte leukemia. Germline V gives CDR1 SGHTA, CDR2 FQGTGA. V was shortened by 5 bases and J by 5 bases, with 13 bases between the two germline ends. This CDR3 is built from 13 residues. TCRdb's copy holds only in-frame clones and misses some; the assay was immunoSEQ multiplex PCR. The repertoire includes some 30,000 clones, 65% to 80% of them detected once, and around 28% sits in the top ten. Study-level points and caveats: Every T-LGLL patient had at least one immunodominant TCRbeta clonotype. All newly emerging clones after therapy were STAT3 wild type.

This clone was seen just once. Its antigen is still unknown. The receptor was derived from a woman between 45 and 60 years old with T-cell large granular lymphocyte leukemia. Some clones in this sample may be carry-over from other donors' samples. The V call is TRBV7-3, the J call TRBJ2-7; D perhaps matches TRBD1 (5 bases). The sample comprised peripheral blood mononuclear cells. CDR3: CASSQIKGNEQYF. The CDR3 coding sequence is TGTGCCAGCAGCCAGATAAAGGGGAACGAGCAGTACTTC.